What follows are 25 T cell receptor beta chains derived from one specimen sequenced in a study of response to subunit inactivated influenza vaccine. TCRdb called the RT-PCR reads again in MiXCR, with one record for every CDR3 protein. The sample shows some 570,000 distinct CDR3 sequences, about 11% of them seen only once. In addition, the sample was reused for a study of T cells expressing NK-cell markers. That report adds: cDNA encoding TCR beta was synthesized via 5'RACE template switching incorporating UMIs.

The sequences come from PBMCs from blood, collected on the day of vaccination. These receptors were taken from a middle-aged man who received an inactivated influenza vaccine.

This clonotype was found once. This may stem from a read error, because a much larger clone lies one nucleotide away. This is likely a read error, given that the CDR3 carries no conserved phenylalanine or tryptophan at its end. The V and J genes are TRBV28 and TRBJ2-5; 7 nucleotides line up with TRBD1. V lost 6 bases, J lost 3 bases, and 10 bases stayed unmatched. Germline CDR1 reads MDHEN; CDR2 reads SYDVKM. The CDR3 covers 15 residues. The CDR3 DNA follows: TGTGCCAGCAGAGGTGACGGGACAGCCAAAGAGACCCAGTACTTA. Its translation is CASRGDGTAKETQYL.

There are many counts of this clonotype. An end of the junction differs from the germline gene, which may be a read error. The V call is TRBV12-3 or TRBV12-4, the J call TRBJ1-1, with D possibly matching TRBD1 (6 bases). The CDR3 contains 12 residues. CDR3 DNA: TGTGCCAGCGGTTTAGGGGGCACTGAAGCTTTCTTT. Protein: CASGLGGTEAFF.

In DNA form, the CDR3 reads TGCGCCAGCAGCAAAGGACAGGGGACCTATGGCTACACCTTC. Its protein product is CASSKGQGTYGYTF. The genes are TRBV5-1 and TRBJ1-2; 9 bases line up with TRBD1. Germline CDR1 and CDR2: SGHRS and YFSETQ. CDR3 length equals 14 residues. After removal of 4 bases from V and 4 bases from J, the junction contained 5 bases not matched to a gene.

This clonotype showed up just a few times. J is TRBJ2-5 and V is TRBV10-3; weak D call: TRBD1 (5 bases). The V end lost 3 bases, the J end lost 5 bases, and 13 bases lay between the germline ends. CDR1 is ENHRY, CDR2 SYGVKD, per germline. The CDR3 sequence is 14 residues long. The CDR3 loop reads CAISERGRMETQYF. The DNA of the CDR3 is TGTGCCATCAGTGAAAGGGGCAGAATGGAGACCCAGTACTTC.

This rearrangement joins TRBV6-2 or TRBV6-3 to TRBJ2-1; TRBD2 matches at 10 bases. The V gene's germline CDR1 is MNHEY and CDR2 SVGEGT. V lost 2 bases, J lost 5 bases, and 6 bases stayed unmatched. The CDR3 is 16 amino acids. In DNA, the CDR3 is TGTGCCAGCAGTTACGGACTAGCGGAGATTAACAATGAGCAGTTCTTC. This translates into CASSYGLAEINNEQFF.

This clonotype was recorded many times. CDR3 protein: CASSLPGGYNEQFF. In DNA form, the CDR3 reads TGCGCCAGCAGCTTACCAGGGGGCTACAATGAGCAGTTCTTC. The chain carries TRBV5-1 and TRBJ2-1, with 7 positions matching TRBD1. The junction had 2 bases not matched to a gene; V was cut back by 2 bases and J by 3 bases. CDR1 is SGHRS, CDR2 YFSETQ, per germline. The CDR3 is made up of 14 amino acids.

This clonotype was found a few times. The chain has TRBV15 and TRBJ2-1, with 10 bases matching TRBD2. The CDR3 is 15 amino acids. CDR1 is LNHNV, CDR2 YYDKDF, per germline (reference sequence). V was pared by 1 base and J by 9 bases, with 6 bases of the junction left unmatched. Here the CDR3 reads CATSRGLAGVGEQFF. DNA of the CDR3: TGTGCCACCAGCAGAGGTCTAGCGGGAGTTGGTGAGCAGTTCTTC.

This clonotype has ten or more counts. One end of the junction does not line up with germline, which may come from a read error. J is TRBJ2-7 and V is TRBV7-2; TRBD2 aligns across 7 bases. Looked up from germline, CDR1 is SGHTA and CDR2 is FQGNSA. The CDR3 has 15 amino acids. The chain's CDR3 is CASSLYLAASSEQYF. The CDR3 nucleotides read TGTGCCAGCAGCTTGTATCTAGCGGCCTCCTCCGAGCAGTACTTC.

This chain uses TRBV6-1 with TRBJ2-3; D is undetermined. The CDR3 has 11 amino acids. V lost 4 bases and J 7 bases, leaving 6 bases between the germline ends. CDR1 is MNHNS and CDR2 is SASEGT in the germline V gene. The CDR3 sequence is CASSAGNTQYF. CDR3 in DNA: TGTGCCAGCAGTGCAGGAAATACGCAGTATTTT.

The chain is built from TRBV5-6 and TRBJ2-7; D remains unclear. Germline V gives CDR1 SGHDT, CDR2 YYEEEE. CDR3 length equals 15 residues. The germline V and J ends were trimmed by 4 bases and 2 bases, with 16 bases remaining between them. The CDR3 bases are TGTGCCAGCAGCCCTGACCCCGGCCTCCCCTACGAGCAGTACTTC. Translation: CASSPDPGLPYEQYF.

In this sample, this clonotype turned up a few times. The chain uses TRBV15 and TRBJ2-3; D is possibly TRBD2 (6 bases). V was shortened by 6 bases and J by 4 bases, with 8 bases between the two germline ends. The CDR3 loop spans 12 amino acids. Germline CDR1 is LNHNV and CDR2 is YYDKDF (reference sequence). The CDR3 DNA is TGTGCCACCAGGGGGGGTCCAGATACGCAGTATTTT. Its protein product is CATRGGPDTQYF.

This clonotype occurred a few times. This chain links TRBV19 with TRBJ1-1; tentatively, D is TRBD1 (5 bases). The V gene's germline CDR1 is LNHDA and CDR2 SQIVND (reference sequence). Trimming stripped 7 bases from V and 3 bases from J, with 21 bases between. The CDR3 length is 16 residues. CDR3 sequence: CASTPPRETAYTEAFF. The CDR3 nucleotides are TGTGCCAGTACCCCACCTCGGGAGACAGCATACACTGAAGCTTTCTTT.

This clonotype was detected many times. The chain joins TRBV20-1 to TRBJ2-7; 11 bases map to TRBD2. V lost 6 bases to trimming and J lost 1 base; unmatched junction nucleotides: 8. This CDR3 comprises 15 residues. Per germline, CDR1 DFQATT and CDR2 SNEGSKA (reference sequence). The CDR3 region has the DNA TGCAGTGCGAGCCCTAGCGGGGGGTCGTCCTACGAGCAGTACTTC. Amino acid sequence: CSASPSGGSSYEQYF.

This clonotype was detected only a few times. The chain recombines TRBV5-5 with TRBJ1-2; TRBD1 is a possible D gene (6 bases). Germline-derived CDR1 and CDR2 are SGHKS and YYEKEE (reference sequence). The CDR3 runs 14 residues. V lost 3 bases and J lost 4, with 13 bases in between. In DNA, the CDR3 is TGTGCCAGCAGCTGGAACAGGGAATCCTATGGCTACACCTTC. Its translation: CASSWNRESYGYTF. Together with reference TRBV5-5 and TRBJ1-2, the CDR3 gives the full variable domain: DAGVTQSPTHLIKTRGQQVTLRCSPISGHKSVSWYQQVLGQGPQFIFQYYEKEERGRGNFPDRFSARQFPNYSSELNVNALLLGDSALYLCASSWNRESYGYTFGSGTRLTVV.

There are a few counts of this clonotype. CDR3 residues: CASSLMGFGDRSYNEQFF. In DNA form, the CDR3 reads TGTGCCAGCAGCTTAATGGGGTTTGGGGACAGGAGCTACAATGAGCAGTTCTTC. The chain carries TRBV7-3 and TRBJ2-1, with 8 bases lining up with TRBD1. Germline values: CDR1 SGHTA, CDR2 FQGTGA. CDR3 length: 18 amino acids. Trimming took 1 base from V and 3 from J; bases not matched to a gene: 11.

This chain's CDR3 is CASSLRPGQGHTEAFF. The CDR3 DNA is TGCGCCAGCAGCTTGAGGCCGGGACAGGGGCACACTGAAGCTTTCTTT. The J gene is TRBJ1-1, the V gene TRBV5-1; 10 bases are a match to TRBD1. The CDR3 extends over 16 amino acids. The germline gives CDR1 SGHRS, CDR2 YFSETQ. V was pared by 1 base and J by 3 bases, with 6 bases of the junction left unmatched.

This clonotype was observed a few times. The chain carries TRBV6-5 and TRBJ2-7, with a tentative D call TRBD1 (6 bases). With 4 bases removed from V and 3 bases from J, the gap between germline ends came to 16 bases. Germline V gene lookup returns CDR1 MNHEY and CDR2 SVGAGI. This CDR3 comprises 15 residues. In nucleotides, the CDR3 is TGTGCCAGCAGTTTCGCCCTAGACAGGTACTACGAGCAGTACTTC. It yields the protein CASSFALDRYYEQYF.

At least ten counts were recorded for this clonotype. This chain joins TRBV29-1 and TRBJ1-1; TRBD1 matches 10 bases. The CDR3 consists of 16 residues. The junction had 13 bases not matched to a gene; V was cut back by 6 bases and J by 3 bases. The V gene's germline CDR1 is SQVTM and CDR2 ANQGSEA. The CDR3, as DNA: TGCAGCGTGTCCGGGACAGGGGTAGTGGGATACACTGAAGCTTTCTTT. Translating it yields CSVSGTGVVGYTEAFF.

The DNA for the CDR3 is TGTGCCAGCAGCCCGCCCGCGGGACAGGGGGCCTACGAGCAGTACTTC. Translated: CASSPPAGQGAYEQYF. The chain has TRBV11-2 and TRBJ2-7; 11 nucleotides align to TRBD1. Germline trimming cut 5 bases from V and 2 bases from J; bases unmatched to any gene: 8. The germline V gene encodes CDR1 SGHAT and CDR2 FQNNGV. The length of the CDR3 is 16 residues.

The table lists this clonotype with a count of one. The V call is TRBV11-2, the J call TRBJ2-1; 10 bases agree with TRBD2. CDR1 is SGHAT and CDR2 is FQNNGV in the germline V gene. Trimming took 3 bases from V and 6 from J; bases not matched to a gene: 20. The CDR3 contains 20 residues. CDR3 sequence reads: CASSFYNLWASGSHANEQFF. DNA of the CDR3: TGTGCCAGCAGCTTTTATAATCTTTGGGCTAGCGGGAGCCATGCCAATGAGCAGTTCTTC.

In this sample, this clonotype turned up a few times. CDR3 bases: TGTGCCAGCAGCCCCTTTTGGACAGGAACGAACACCGGGGAGCTGTTTTTT. Residues: CASSPFWTGTNTGELFF. This chain joins TRBV7-2 and TRBJ2-2, with 7 nucleotides matching TRBD1. The CDR3 spans 17 residues. J lost 0 bases, V lost 5 bases, and 9 bases had no gene match. CDR1 and CDR2 (germline): SGHTA, FQGNSA.

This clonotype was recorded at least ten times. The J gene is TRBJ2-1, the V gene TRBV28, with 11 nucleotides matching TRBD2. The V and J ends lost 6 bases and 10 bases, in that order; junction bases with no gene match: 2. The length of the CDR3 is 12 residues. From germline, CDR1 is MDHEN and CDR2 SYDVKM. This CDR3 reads CASRLAGAEQFF. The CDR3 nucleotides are TGTGCCAGCAGACTAGCGGGAGCGGAGCAGTTCTTC.

CDR3 nucleotide sequence: TGCAGTGCTAGCATTGGCGGGATCCGGGACAATGAGCAGTTCTTC. Its protein is CSASIGGIRDNEQFF. V usage is TRBV20-1 and J usage is TRBJ2-1, with D perhaps matching TRBD2 (6 bases). V lost 3 bases and J lost 5, with 17 bases in between. The CDR3 is 15 residues long. The germline gives CDR1 DFQATT, CDR2 SNEGSKA (reference sequence).

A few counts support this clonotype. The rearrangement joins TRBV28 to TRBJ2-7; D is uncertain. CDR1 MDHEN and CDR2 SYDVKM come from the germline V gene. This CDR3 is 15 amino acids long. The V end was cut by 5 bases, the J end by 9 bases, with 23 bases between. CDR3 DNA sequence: TGTGCCAGCAGTCTCCCTCCCGGTCGTGAAGTCCGGCAGTACTTC. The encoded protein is CASSLPPGREVRQYF.

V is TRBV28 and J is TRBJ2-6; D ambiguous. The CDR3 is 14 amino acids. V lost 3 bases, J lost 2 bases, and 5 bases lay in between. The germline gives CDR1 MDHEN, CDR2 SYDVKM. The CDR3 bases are TGTGCCAGCAGTTTCTCCCCTGGGGCCAACGTCCTGACTTTC. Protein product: CASSFSPGANVLTF.